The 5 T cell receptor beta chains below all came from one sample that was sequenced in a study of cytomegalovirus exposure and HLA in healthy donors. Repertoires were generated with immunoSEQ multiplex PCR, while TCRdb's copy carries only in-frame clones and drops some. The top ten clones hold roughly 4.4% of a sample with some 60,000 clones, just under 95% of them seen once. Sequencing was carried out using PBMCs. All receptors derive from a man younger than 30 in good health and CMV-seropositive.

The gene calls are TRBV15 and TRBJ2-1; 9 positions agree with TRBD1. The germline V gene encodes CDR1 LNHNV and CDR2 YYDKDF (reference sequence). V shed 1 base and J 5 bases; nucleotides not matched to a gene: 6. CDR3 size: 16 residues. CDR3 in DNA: TGTGCCACCAGCAGAGGGGGGGACAGGGTACACAATGAGCAGTTCTTC. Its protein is CATSRGGDRVHNEQFF.

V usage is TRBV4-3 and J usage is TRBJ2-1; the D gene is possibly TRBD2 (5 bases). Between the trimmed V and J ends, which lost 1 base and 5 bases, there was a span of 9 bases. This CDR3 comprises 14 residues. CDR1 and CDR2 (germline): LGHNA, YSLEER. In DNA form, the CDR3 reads TGCGCCAGCAGCCAAGGATGGACTGACAATGAGCAGTTCTTC. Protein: CASSQGWTDNEQFF.

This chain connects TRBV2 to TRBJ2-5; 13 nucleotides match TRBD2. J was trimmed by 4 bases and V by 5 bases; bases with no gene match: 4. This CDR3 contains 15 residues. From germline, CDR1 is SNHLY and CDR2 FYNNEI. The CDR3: CASSRTSGSLETQYF. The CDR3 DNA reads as TGTGCCAGCAGTAGGACTAGCGGGAGTCTAGAGACCCAGTACTTC.

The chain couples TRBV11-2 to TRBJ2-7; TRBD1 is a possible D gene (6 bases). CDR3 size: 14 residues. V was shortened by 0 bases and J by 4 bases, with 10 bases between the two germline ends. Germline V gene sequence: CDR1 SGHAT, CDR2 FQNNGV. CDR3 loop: CASSLEGQGYEQYF. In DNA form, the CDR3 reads TGTGCCAGCAGCTTAGAGGGGCAGGGGTACGAGCAGTACTTC.

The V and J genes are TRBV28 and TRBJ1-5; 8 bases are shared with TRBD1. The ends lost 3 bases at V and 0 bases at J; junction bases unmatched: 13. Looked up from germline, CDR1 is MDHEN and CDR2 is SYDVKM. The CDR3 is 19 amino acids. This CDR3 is CASSLFGQGRYYSNQPQHF. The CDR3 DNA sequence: TGTGCCAGCAGTTTGTTTGGACAGGGACGATATTATAGCAATCAGCCCCAGCATTTT.